The 8 T cell receptor beta chains listed next were all sequenced from one sample in a study of OX40 agonist ivuxolimab in advanced cancers. Data came from immunoSEQ multiplex PCR; TCRdb stores just in-frame clones and leaves some out. The table has 82,000 or so clones, over 85% seen once. The input for sequencing was CD4+ or CD8+ T cells sorted from blood, taken in a trial of the OX40 agonist ivuxolimab. The receptor set was obtained from an adult with an advanced solid tumor such as melanoma, head and neck, liver or kidney cancer.

The chain uses TRBV6-5 and TRBJ1-5; 8 bases fit TRBD1. The CDR3 sequence is 15 residues long. Germline V gene lookup returns CDR1 MNHEY and CDR2 SVGAGI. V lost 3 bases and J lost 1; bases outside the gene matches: 2. CDR3 region: CASSYGTGSNQPQHF. Written as DNA, the CDR3 is TGTGCCAGCAGTTATGGGACAGGCAGCAATCAGCCCCAGCATTTT.

The chain is built from TRBV6-5 and TRBJ2-4, with D possibly TRBD2 on 7 matching bases. V dropped 0 bases and J dropped 6 bases, with 12 bases sitting between them. Germline CDR1 is MNHEY and CDR2 is SVGAGI. The CDR3 has 15 amino acids. The CDR3 DNA is TGTGCCAGCAGTTACTCCCAGGGGAGGGGAAACATTCAGTACTTC. Translated, it gives CASSYSQGRGNIQYF.

This clone has more than one count but fewer than ten. The chain recombines TRBV7-6 with TRBJ1-5; 10 bases line up with TRBD1. V trimming: 5 bases; J trimming: 3 bases; junction bases outside the gene matches: 13. This CDR3 is 18 amino acids long. Germline V gives CDR1 SGHVS, CDR2 FNYEAQ. The DNA of the CDR3 is TGTGCCAGCAGCGCGAACGGGGACAGGGGAAGGTTCAATCAGCCCCAGCATTTT. This sequence encodes CASSANGDRGRFNQPQHF.

This clone has only one observation. The chain combines TRBV29-1 with TRBJ2-7; D might be TRBD2 (7 bases). The CDR3 loop spans 12 amino acids. Germline V CDR1 and CDR2: SQVTM, ANQGSEA. V gave up 5 bases and J gave up 0 bases, with 8 bases separating them. CDR3 sequence (DNA): TGCAGCGTTAGGGGGGGCTCCTACGAGCAGTACTTC. This encodes CSVRGGSYEQYF.

The chain has TRBV5-8 and TRBJ2-7; the match to TRBD1 covers 10 bases. The CDR3 has 13 residues. Per the germline V gene, CDR1 is SGHTS and CDR2 is YDEGEE. With 4 bases clipped from V and 4 bases from J, the junction kept 2 bases outside the gene matches. CDR3 DNA: TGTGCCAGCAGCAGGGGACAGGGGTACGAGCAGTACTTC. It yields the protein CASSRGQGYEQYF.

This clone was seen more than once but under ten times. The rearrangement uses TRBV27 and TRBJ2-2; 11 nucleotides line up with TRBD2. The V gene's germline CDR1 is MNHEY and CDR2 SMNVEV (reference sequence). This CDR3 is built from 16 residues. V trimming: 6 bases; J trimming: 8 bases; junction bases outside the gene matches: 11. CDR3 DNA: TGTGCCAGCAGAGCCGGGACTAGCGGTTCGTGGGGGGAGCTGTTTTTT. Protein product: CASRAGTSGSWGELFF.

This rearrangement joins TRBV15 to TRBJ2-1; TRBD2 aligns across 14 bases. Germline V CDR1 and CDR2: LNHNV, YYDKDF (reference sequence). The trim removed 0 bases at V and 10 bases at J, leaving 11 bases unmatched. CDR3 size: 18 residues. CDR3 residues: CATSRDTTSGGAWGEQFF. The CDR3 region has the DNA TGTGCCACCAGCAGAGATACGACTAGCGGGGGGGCCTGGGGCGAGCAGTTCTTC.

The chain uses TRBV19 and TRBJ2-1; D is possibly TRBD2 (6 bases). V lost 7 bases to trimming and J lost 6 bases, with 16 bases between them. There are 14 residues in the CDR3. CDR1 and CDR2 (germline): LNHDA, SQIVND (reference sequence). The CDR3 loop reads CASKVGGTTNEQFF. The CDR3 bases are TGTGCCAGTAAAGTAGGCGGGACCACCAATGAGCAGTTCTTC.